Here is one TCR beta chain with its context. Its antigen is not known. The data originate from a study of T cells in Graves' hyperthyroidism and ophthalmopathy. Study-wide results and limits: From stable hyperthyroidism, ophthalmopathy was set apart by a 13 V-J model.

Researchers took RNA transcripts and amplified the TCR beta CDR3 regions from them. Primed by the HTBI set, a first-round RT-PCR was run on the TCR CDR3. Each CDR3 protein is one row after TCRdb ran MiXCR on the multiplex PCR reads. Among a few hundred thousand distinct CDR3 sequences, about 45% were seen once, and the ten largest hold 8% to 8.5%. No progression to ophthalmopathy during 18 months of follow-up defined stable disease. Diagnosis rested on symptoms, serum thyroxine and TRAb, thyroid ultrasound, and orbital computed tomography. The receptor's source is a woman between 18 and 29 years old with Graves' hyperthyroidism. The sequenced material came from peripheral blood or thyroid tissue (not recorded which).

Here the CDR3 reads CASSLPRGSGVYTGELFF. CDR3 DNA sequence: TGTGCCAGCAGCTTACCTCGGGGGTCCGGGGTCTACACCGGGGAGCTGTTTTTT. The V and J genes are TRBV7-2 and TRBJ2-2, with a tentative D call TRBD2 (6 bases). CDR3 length: 18 residues. Germline CDR1 and CDR2: SGHTA and FQGNSA. Trimming took 2 bases from V and 3 from J, leaving 19 bases between them.